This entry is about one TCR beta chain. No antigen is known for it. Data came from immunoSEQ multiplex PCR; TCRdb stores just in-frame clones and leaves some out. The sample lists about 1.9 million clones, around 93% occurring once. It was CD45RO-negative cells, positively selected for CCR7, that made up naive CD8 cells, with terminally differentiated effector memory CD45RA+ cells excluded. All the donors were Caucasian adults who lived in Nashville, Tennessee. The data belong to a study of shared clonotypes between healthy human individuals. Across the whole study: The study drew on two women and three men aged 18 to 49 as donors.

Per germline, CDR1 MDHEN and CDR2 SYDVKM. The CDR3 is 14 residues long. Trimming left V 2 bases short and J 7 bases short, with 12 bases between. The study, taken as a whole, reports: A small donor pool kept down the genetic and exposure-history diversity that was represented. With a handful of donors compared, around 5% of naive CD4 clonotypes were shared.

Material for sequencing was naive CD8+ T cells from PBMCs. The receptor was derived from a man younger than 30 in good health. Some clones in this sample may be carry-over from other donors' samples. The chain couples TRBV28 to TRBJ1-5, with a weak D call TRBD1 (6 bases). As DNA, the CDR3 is TGTGCCAGCAGTTTAGAAGGGGGGATGCAGCCCCAGCATTTT. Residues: CASSLEGGMQPQHF. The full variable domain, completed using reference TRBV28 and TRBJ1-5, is DVKVTQSSRYLVKRTGEKVFLECVQDMDHENMFWYRQDPGLGLRLIYFSYDVKMKEKGDIPEGYSVSREKKERFSLILESASTNQTSMYLCASSLEGGMQPQHFGDGTRLSIL.